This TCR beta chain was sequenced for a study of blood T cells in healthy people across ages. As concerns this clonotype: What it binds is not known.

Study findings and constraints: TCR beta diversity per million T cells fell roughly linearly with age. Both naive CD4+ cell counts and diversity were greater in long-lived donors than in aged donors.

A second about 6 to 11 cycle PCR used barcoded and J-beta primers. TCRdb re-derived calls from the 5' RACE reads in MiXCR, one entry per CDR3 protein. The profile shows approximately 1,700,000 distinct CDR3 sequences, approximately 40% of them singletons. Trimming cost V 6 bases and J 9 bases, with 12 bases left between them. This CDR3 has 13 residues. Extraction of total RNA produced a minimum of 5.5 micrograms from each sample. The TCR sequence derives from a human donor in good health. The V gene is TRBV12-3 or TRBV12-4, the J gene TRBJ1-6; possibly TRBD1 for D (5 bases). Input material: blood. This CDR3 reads CASSPGPVSPLHF. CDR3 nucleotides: TGTGCCAGCAGCCCGGGGCCAGTTTCACCCCTCCACTTT.